This T cell receptor (beta chain) was sequenced in a study of T cell responses to AZD1222 COVID-19 vaccine. TCRdb's copy holds only in-frame clones and misses some; the assay was immunoSEQ multiplex PCR. The sample includes 90,000 to 120,000 clones, over 80% seen only once; the top ten take 8% to 9.5%. Findings and limits, study-wide: Of spike-specific TCRs, nearly half reportedly target regions left unmutated in variants. White British donors predominated, females outnumbered males, and clonal diversity was possibly underestimated. Spike-wide coverage was observed for vaccine-associated CD4 TCRs, with dominant responses at 160-218 and 743-854.

V lost 5 bases, J lost 5 bases, and 3 bases stayed unmatched. Per germline, CDR1 WNHNN and CDR2 SYGVQD (reference sequence). This CDR3 is built from 13 residues. Concerning this clone: The target antigen is unknown.

The chain uses TRBV10-1 and TRBJ1-5; 7 nucleotides line up with TRBD1. The sequence was collected from an adult who received the AZD1222 COVID-19 vaccine. The sample consisted of peripheral blood, taken 28 days after the second AZD1222 dose. CDR3 bases: TGCGCCAGCAGTAAAGACAGGGATCAGCCCCAGCATTTT. This gives the protein CASSKDRDQPQHF.